This T cell receptor beta chain derives from a study of CD8+ T cells in alopecia areata. There are 15 residues in the CDR3. Germline V lookup: CDR1 FNHDT, CDR2 SITEND (reference sequence). The V gene end was trimmed by 6 bases and the J gene end by 0 bases; junction bases not matched to a gene: 6. This clone was seen many times. Mouse names are used for the genes. Coverage ceases 4 residues before the CDR3 finishes, and the germline J gene fills in the end. RNA was isolated and reverse transcribed to cDNA, the sequencing template. Clones were sequenced by immunoSEQ multiplex PCR, and TCRdb holds only the in-frame ones, with some missing. Observed are roughly 260,000 clones, no singletons, with the top ten taking 1.2%. CD4, CD8alpha, NKG2D, NKG2ACE and other markers guided sorting of pooled cutaneous lymph node cells.

This chain joins TRBV19 and TRBJ2-3; TRBD2 agrees at 8 bases. The sample comprised CD4+ T cells sorted from a lymph node. The TCR comes from a C3H/HeJ mouse with alopecia areata. The MHC haplotype recorded for the strain is H2-k. CDR3 residues: CASTPGGSSAETLYF. The covered CDR3 bases are TGTGCCAGCACCCCTGGGGGGTCTAGTGCAGAA.